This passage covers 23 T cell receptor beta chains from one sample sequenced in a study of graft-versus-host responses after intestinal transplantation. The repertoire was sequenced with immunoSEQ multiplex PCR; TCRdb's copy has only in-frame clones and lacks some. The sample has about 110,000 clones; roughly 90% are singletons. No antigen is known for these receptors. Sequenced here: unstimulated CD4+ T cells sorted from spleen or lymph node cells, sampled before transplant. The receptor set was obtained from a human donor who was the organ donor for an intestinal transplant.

CDR3 sequence reads: CASSLTTGYGEQFF. The CDR3 region has the DNA TGTGCCAGCAGTCTTACGACAGGGTACGGTGAGCAGTTCTTC. The chain couples TRBV6-6 to TRBJ2-1, with 7 bases matching TRBD1. The CDR3 sequence is 14 residues long. CDR1 MNHNY and CDR2 SVGAGI come from the germline V gene (reference sequence). V dropped 5 bases and J dropped 9; count of bases not matched to a gene: 10.

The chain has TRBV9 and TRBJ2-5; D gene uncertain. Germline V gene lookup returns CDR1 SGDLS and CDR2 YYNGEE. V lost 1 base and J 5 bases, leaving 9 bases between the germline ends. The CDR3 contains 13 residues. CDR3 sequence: CASSVRPSETQYF. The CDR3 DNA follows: TGTGCCAGCAGCGTAAGGCCCTCGGAGACCCAGTACTTC.

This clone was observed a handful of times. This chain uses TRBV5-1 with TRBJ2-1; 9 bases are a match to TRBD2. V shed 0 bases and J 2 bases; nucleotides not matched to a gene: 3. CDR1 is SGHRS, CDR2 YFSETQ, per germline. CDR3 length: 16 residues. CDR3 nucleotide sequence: TGCGCCAGCAGCTTGGGGGTAGCGGGGGCCTACAATGAGCAGTTCTTC. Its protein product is CASSLGVAGAYNEQFF.

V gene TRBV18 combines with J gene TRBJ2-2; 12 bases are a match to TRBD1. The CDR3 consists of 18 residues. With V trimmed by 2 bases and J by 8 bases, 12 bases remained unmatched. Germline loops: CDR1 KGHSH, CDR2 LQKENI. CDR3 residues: CASSPSTSGTGGIGELFF. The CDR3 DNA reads TGTGCCAGCTCACCATCGACTTCCGGGACAGGGGGCATAGGGGAGCTGTTTTTT.

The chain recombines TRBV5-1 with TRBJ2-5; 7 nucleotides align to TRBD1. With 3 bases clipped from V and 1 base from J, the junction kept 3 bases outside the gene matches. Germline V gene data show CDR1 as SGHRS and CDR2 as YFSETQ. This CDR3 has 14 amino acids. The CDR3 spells CASSSGQIQETQYF. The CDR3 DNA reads TGCGCCAGCAGCTCGGGACAGATCCAAGAGACCCAGTACTTC.

CDR3 residues: CASSYGQTFQETQYF. CDR3 sequence (DNA): TGTGCCAGCAGTTACGGGCAGACCTTCCAAGAGACCCAGTACTTC. The gene calls are TRBV6-5 and TRBJ2-5; D is uncertain. The CDR3 sequence is 15 residues long. Trimming stripped 2 bases from V and 1 base from J, with 11 bases between. The V gene's germline CDR1 is MNHEY and CDR2 SVGAGI.

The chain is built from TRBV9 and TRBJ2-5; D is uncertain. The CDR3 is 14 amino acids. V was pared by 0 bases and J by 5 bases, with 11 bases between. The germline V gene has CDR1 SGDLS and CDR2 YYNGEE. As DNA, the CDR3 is TGTGCCAGCAGCGTAGGGCAGATAGTGGAGACCCAGTACTTC. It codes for CASSVGQIVETQYF.

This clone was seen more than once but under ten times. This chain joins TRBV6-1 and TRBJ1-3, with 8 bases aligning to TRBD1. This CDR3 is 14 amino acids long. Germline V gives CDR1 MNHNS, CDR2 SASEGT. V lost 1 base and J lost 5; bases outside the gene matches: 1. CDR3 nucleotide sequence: TGTGCCAGCAGTGAAGGGACAGGGCGAAACACCATATATTTT. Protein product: CASSEGTGRNTIYF.

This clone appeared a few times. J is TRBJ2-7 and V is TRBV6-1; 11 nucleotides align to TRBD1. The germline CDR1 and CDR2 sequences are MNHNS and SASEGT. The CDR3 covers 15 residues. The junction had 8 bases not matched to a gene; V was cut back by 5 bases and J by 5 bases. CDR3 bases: TGTGCCAGCAGTCCGAGGACAGGGGGCTTCAACGAGCAGTACTTC. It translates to CASSPRTGGFNEQYF.

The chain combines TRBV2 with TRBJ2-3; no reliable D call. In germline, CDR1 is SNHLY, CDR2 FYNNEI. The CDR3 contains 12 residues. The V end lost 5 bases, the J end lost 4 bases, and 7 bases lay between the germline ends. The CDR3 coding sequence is TGTGCCAGCAGTCCCTCCGCAGATACGCAGTATTTT. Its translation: CASSPSADTQYF.

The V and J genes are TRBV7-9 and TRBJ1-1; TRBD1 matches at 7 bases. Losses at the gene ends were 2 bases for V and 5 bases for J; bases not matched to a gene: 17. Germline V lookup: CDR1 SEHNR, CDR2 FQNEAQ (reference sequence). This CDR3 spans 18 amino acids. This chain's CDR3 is CASSLTPRGTVHGTEAFF. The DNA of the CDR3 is TGTGCCAGCAGCTTAACGCCTCGAGGGACAGTTCATGGTACTGAAGCTTTCTTT.

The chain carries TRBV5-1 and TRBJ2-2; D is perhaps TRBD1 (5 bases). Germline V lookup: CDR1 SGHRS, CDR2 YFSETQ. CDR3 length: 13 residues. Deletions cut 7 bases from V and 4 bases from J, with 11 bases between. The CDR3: CASGRTLTGELFF. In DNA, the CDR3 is TGCGCCAGCGGCCGGACACTCACCGGGGAGCTGTTTTTT.

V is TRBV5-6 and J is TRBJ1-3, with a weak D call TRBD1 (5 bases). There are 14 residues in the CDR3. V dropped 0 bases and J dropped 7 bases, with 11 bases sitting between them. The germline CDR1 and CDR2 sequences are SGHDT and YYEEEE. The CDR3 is CASSLEGRGNTIYF. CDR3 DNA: TGTGCCAGCAGCTTGGAGGGGAGAGGGAACACCATATATTTT.

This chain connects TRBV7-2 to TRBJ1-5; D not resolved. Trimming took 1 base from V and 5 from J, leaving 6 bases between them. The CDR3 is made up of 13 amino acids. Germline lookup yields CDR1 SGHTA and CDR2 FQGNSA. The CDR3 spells CASSLDYYQPQHF. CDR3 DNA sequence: TGTGCCAGCAGCTTAGACTACTATCAGCCCCAGCATTTT.

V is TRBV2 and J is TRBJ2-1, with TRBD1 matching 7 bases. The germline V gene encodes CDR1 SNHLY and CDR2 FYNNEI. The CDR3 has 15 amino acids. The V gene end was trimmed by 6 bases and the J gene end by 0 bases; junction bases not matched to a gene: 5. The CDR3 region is CASRTGSGSYNEQFF. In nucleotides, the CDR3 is TGTGCCAGCAGGACAGGGAGTGGCTCCTACAATGAGCAGTTCTTC.

The CDR3 sequence: CASSITPGTGTLRSYGYTF. CDR3 bases: TGTGCCAGTAGTATTACGCCCGGGACAGGGACGTTAAGGAGCTATGGCTACACCTTC. The chain recombines TRBV19 with TRBJ1-2; 9 nucleotides align to TRBD1. Germline assignment: CDR1 LNHDA and CDR2 SQIVND (reference sequence). Trimming at V came to 3 bases and at J to 4 bases, leaving 18 bases not matched to a gene. The CDR3 length is 19 residues.

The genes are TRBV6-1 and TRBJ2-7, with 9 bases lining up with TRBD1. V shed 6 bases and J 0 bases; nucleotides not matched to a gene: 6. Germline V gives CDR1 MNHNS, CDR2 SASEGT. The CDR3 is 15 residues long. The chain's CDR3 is CASSGGTGPSYEQYF. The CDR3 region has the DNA TGTGCCAGCAGCGGTGGGACAGGGCCCTCCTACGAGCAGTACTTC.

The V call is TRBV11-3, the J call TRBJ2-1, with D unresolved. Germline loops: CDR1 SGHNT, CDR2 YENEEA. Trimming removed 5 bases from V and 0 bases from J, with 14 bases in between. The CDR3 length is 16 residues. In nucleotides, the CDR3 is TGTGCCAGCAGCCCCGGTGGCGCCAACTCCTACAATGAGCAGTTCTTC. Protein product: CASSPGGANSYNEQFF.

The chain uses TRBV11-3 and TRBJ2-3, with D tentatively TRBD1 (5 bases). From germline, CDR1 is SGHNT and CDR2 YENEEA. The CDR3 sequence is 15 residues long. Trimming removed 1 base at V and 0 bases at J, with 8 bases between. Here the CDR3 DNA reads TGTGCCAGCAGCTTAGGTGGACACAGCACAGATACGCAGTATTTT. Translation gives CASSLGGHSTDTQYF.

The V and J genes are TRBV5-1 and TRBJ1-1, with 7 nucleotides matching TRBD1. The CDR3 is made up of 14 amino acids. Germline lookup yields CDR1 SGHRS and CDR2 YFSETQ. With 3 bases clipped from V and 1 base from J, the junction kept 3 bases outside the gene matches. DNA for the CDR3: TGCGCCAGCAGCTCCGGGACAGCGAACACTGAAGCTTTCTTT. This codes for CASSSGTANTEAFF.

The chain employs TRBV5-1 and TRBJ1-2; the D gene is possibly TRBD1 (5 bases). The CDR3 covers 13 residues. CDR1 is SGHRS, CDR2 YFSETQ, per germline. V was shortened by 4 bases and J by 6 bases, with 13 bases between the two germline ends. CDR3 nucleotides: TGCGCCAGCAGCATCCAGGGAGGGGATGGCTACACCTTC. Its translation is CASSIQGGDGYTF.

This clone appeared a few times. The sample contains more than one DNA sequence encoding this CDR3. CDR3 sequence reads: CSARLSYGYTF. The CDR3, as DNA: TGCAGTGCTAGACTAAGCTATGGCTACACCTTC. The rearrangement joins TRBV20-1 to TRBJ1-2; D call uncertain. V was cut by 2 bases and J by 4 bases, with 5 bases left in between. The CDR3 has 11 residues. CDR1 and CDR2 from the germline V gene are DFQATT and SNEGSKA (reference sequence).

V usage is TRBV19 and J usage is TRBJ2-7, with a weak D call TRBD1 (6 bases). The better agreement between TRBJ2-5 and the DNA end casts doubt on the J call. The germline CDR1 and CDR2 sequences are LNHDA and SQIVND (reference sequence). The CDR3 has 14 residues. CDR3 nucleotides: TGTGCCAGTAGTCCACAGGGCCCTCAAGAGACCCAGTACTTC. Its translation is CASSPQGPQETQYF.